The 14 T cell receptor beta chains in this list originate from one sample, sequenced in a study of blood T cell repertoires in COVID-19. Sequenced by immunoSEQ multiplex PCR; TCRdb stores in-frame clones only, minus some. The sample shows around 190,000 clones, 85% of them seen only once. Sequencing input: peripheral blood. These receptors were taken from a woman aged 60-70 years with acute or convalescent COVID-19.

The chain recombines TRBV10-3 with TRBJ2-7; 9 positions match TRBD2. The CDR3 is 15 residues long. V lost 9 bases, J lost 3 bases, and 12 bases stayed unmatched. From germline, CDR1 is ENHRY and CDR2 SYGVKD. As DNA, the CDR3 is TGTGCCATGTCCGGGACTAGCTCAAGAAACTACGAGCAGTACTTC. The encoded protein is CAMSGTSSRNYEQYF.

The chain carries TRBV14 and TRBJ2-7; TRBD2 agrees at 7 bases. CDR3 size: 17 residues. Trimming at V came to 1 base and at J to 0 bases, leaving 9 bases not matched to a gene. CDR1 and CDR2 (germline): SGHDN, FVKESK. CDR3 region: CASSQALASGFSYEQYV. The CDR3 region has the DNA TGTGCCAGCAGCCAAGCTTTGGCTAGCGGTTTCTCCTACGAGCAGTACGTC.

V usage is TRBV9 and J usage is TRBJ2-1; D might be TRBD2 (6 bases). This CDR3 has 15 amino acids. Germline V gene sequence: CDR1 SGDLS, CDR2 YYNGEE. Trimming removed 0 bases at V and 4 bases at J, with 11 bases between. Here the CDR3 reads CASSVAGAQYNEQFF. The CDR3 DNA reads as TGTGCCAGCAGCGTAGCGGGAGCCCAATACAATGAGCAGTTCTTC.

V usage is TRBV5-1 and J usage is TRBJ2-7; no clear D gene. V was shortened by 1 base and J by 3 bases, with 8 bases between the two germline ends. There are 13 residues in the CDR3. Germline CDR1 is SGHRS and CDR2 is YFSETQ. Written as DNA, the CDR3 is TGCGCCAGCAGCTTGAACAGCCTCTACGAGCAGTACTTC. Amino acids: CASSLNSLYEQYF.

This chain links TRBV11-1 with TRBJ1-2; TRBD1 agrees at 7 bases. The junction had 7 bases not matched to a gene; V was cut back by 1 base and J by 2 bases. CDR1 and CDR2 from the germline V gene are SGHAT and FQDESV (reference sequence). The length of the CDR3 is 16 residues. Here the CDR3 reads CASSLGQGGLNYGYTF. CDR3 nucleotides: TGTGCCAGCAGCTTAGGACAGGGCGGACTCAACTATGGCTACACCTTC.

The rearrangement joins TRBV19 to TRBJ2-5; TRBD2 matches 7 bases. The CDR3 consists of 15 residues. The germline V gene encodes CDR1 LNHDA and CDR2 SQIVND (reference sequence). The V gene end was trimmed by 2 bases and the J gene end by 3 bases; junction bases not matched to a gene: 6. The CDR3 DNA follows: TGTGCCAGTAGTATATCCGGCGGGAGAGAAGAGACCCAGTACTTC. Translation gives CASSISGGREETQYF.

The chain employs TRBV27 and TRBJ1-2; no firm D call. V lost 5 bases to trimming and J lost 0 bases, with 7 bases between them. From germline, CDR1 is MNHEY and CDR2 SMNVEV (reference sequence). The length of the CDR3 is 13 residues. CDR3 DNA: TGTGCCAGCAGTCGGGGTCCTAACTATGGCTACACCTTC. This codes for CASSRGPNYGYTF.

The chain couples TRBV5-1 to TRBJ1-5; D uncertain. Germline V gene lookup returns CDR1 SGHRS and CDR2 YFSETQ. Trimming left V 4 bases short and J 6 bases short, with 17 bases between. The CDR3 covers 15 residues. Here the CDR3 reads CASSPSGNSGQPQHF. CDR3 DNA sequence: TGCGCCAGCAGCCCCTCCGGCAACAGCGGTCAGCCCCAGCATTTT.

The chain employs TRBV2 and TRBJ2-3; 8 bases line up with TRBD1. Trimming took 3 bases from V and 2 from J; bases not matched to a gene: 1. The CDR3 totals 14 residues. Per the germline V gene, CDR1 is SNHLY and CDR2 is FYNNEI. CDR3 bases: TGTGCCAGCAGTGAGGACAGGGCCACAGATACGCAGTATTTT. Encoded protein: CASSEDRATDTQYF.

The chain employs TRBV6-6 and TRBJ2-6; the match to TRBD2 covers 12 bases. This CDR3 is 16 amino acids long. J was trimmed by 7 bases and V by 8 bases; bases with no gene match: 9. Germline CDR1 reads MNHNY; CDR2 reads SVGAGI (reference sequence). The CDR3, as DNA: TGTGCCAGCCGTCCTAGCGGGAGGGCCCGAGCCAACGTCCTGACTTTC. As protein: CASRPSGRARANVLTF.

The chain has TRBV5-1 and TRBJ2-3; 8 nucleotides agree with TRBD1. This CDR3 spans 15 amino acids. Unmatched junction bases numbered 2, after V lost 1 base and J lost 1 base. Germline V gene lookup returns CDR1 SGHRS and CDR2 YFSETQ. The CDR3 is CASSLTGGGTDTQYF. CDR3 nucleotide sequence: TGCGCCAGCAGCTTGACAGGGGGTGGCACAGATACGCAGTATTTT.

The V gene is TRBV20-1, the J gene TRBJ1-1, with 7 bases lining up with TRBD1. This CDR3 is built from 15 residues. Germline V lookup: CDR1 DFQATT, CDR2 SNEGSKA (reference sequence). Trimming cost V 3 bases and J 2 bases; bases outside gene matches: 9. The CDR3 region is CSASPPTGLNTEAFF. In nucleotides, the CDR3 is TGCAGTGCTAGTCCCCCGACAGGGCTAAACACTGAAGCTTTCTTT.

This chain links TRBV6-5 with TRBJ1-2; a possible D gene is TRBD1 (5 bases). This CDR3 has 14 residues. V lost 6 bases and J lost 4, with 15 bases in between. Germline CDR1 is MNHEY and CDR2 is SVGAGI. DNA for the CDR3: TGTGCCAGCAGCCTACGGGCAGGGATCTATGGCTACACCTTC. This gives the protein CASSLRAGIYGYTF.

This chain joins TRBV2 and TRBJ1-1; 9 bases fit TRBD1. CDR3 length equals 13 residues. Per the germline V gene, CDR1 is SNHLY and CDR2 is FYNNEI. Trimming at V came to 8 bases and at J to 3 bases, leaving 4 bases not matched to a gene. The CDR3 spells CASGWTGDTEAFF. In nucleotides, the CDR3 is TGTGCCAGCGGCTGGACAGGGGACACTGAAGCTTTCTTT.